Described below is a single T cell receptor (beta chain) sequence and its context. This clonotype was counted many times. Its cognate antigen has yet to be identified. The sample holds no much larger clone one base away, and base qualities are not on file. The data belong to a study of CD8 T cells in ankylosing spondylitis (dated by TCRdb to 2015 to 2018). In terms of the full investigation: To find TCR variants linked to disease, the study profiled T cell receptor beta repertoires in ankylosing spondylitis patients and healthy donors. In total, the full study cohort was made up of 110 or so healthy donors and 25 ankylosing spondylitis patients. Peripheral blood was sampled, and synovial fluid was additionally collected from ankylosing spondylitis patients.

The germline V gene encodes CDR1 SGHVS and CDR2 FNYEAQ. V is cut by 5 bases and J by 1 base, and the space between the germline ends is 11 bases. Taken from cysteine to phenylalanine, the CDR3 has 15 residues. The sequence is cut down to CDR3 DNA, 45 bases in frame from base 1. The sequencing machine was an Illumina HiSeq 2500. TCR beta libraries were prepared by quantitative 5'-RACE with molecular barcodes. The authors processed their data as follows. Disease-linked TCR variants were identified with a new computational method built on a probabilistic model of VDJ rearrangement. TCRdb itself trimmed the public reads at Q25 with fastp, ran MiXCR and retained productive beta chains. Rows merge per CDR3 protein into single entries with the most common DNA and genes. TCRdb's processing, not the authors', yielded these V and J calls. The sample table records 250,000 or so distinct CDR3 sequences; about 24% of these occur just once. The ten largest make up around 0.64% of the sample.

Findings and caveats that apply to the study as a whole: The disease-linked clones were reported to be significantly enriched in matched synovial fluid samples from ankylosing spondylitis patients. Blood from ankylosing spondylitis patients appeared to be characterized by a TCR beta motif made up of about 8 highly homologous amino acid variants. Some of the motif variants had been reported before in the synovial fluid and blood of reactive arthritis patients, a finding that suggests common disease-initiation mechanisms. The disease-linked clones had a CD8+ phenotype and were found at relatively low frequencies in peripheral blood.

What was sequenced was blood, either unsorted or a sorted T cell fraction (not recorded which). This sequence originates from a male donor with ankylosing spondylitis or in good health (not recorded which). The sequence is built from TRBV7-6 and TRBJ2-2; the D gene is perhaps TRBD1, on 5 matching bases. The CDR3 region: CASSPQGRNTGELFF. The DNA is TGTGCCAGCAGCCCCCAGGGTCGGAACACCGGGGAGCTGTTTTTT. The reference TRBV7-6 and TRBJ2-2 proteins fill in what lies around the CDR3, so the full variable domain reads GAGVSQSPRYKVTKRGQDVALRCDPISGHVSLYWYRQALGQGPEFLTYFNYEAQQDKSGLPNDRFSAERPEGSISTLTIQRTEQRDSAMYRCASSPQGRNTGELFFGEGSRLTVL.